This T cell receptor (beta chain) was sequenced in a study of blood T cell repertoires in COVID-19. The germline gives CDR1 MNHEY, CDR2 SMNVEV (reference sequence). The CDR3 spans 14 residues. The ends were cut back, 0 bases at V and 0 bases at J, with 5 bases in the middle. The assay was immunoSEQ multiplex PCR, and TCRdb's table has in-frame clones only and misses some. This table holds 15,000 to 17,000 clones, 70% to 90% found once. The table lists this clone with a count of one. The sequencing sample was made of peripheral blood. The genes are TRBV27 and TRBJ1-2; unclear D gene. This receptor was taken from a man aged 60-69 years with acute or convalescent COVID-19. Written as DNA, the CDR3 is TGTGCCAGCAGTTTATCGAGAGCTAACTATGGCTACACCTTC. It translates to CASSLSRANYGYTF.